The 22 T cell receptor beta chains below were found in one sample sequenced in a study of cytomegalovirus exposure and HLA in healthy donors. The PCR had 60 Vbeta and 13 Jbeta primers. Sequenced by immunoSEQ multiplex PCR; TCRdb stores in-frame clones only, minus some. The data hold over 150,000 clones, with over 70% observed a single time. The sequenced sample consisted of PBMCs. Receptors were obtained from a woman younger than 45 in good health and CMV-seropositive.

This clone has a single count. The J gene is TRBJ2-4, the V gene TRBV6-6; D might be TRBD2 (5 bases). The CDR3 consists of 13 residues. Germline V gene data show CDR1 as MNHNY and CDR2 as SVGAGI (reference sequence). Trimming took off 6 bases at V and 6 bases at J, with 12 bases between the two ends. The CDR3 region has the DNA TGTGCCAGCAGCCGGGGAGAGACAAACATTCAGTACTTC. Amino acids: CASSRGETNIQYF.

The J gene is TRBJ1-1, the V gene TRBV5-4; possible D gene TRBD1, 6 bases. The V gene lost 2 bases and the J gene lost 4 bases, with 12 bases spanning the gap. The germline gives CDR1 SGHNT, CDR2 YYREEE (reference sequence). The CDR3 loop spans 14 amino acids. CDR3 region: CASSLAGGATEAFF. CDR3 coding DNA: TGTGCCAGCAGCTTAGCTGGGGGGGCCACTGAAGCTTTCTTT.

The rearrangement links TRBV5-4 to TRBJ1-1; D possibly corresponds to TRBD1 (5 bases). The CDR3 has 15 residues. Germline CDR1 reads SGHNT; CDR2 reads YYREEE (reference sequence). V lost 5 bases and J lost 1, with 15 bases in between. CDR3 residues: CASSRPQGGNTEAFF. CDR3 nucleotides: TGTGCCAGCAGTCGCCCTCAGGGAGGGAACACTGAAGCTTTCTTT.

The rearrangement joins TRBV27 to TRBJ2-7, with TRBD1 as a possible D gene (5 bases). Germline values: CDR1 MNHEY, CDR2 SMNVEV (reference sequence). The CDR3 covers 14 residues. Trimming took 8 bases from V and 3 from J, leaving 17 bases between them. DNA of the CDR3: TGTGCCAGCTGGGGCCCAGTAGACAGCTACGAGCAGTACTTC. Translation: CASWGPVDSYEQYF.

This rearrangement joins TRBV18 to TRBJ2-7; tentatively, D is TRBD2 (5 bases). The germline V and J ends were trimmed by 3 bases and 6 bases, with 9 bases remaining between them. Germline CDR1 is KGHSH and CDR2 is LQKENI. This CDR3 region has 12 residues. The CDR3 here is CASSPGEGEQYF. In DNA form, the CDR3 reads TGTGCCAGCTCACCCGGAGAGGGCGAGCAGTACTTC.

J is TRBJ2-3 and V is TRBV6-4, with 7 nucleotides matching TRBD2. This CDR3 has 16 residues. The J segment lost 0 bases and the V segment lost 4 bases, leaving 7 bases of the junction unmatched. Germline-derived CDR1 and CDR2 are MRHNA and SNTAGT. The CDR3 region has the DNA TGTGCCAGCAGTGTCGAGCGGGATTCTAGCACAGATACGCAGTATTTT. Its translation: CASSVERDSSTDTQYF.

This clone was seen just once. This rearrangement joins TRBV9 to TRBJ2-7; 8 positions agree with TRBD1. This CDR3 has 16 amino acids. The germline V gene encodes CDR1 SGDLS and CDR2 YYNGEE. The V and J ends lost 0 bases and 4 bases, in that order; junction bases with no gene match: 9. This CDR3 reads CASSVGTGTGVYEQYF. In nucleotides, the CDR3 is TGTGCCAGCAGCGTAGGTACCGGGACAGGAGTGTACGAGCAGTACTTC.

The CDR3 DNA reads as TGTGCCAGCAGTGGGACAGGGGGCGCGTGGTACTTC. Residues: CASSGTGGAWYF. The chain is built from TRBV27 and TRBJ2-5, with 12 positions matching TRBD1. Germline V gene sequence: CDR1 MNHEY, CDR2 SMNVEV (reference sequence). V shed 5 bases, J shed 13 bases, and the junction held 5 bases outside the gene matches. This CDR3 is built from 12 residues.

There are a few counts of this clone. The chain joins TRBV7-2 to TRBJ1-5; D is undetermined. CDR3 length: 15 residues. Germline CDR1 and CDR2: SGHTA and FQGNSA. Trimming stripped 1 base from V and 4 bases from J, with 11 bases between. DNA of the CDR3: TGTGCCAGCAGCTTAGTCAGTTCGGGGAATCAGCCCCAGCATTTT. This gives the protein CASSLVSSGNQPQHF.

This clone was counted a few times. The rearrangement links TRBV5-1 to TRBJ2-7; 7 bases line up with TRBD2. V was pared by 5 bases and J by 7 bases, with 12 bases of the junction left unmatched. The CDR3 runs to 14 residues. Germline V gene lookup returns CDR1 SGHRS and CDR2 YFSETQ. The CDR3 spells CASSLGGVGGEQYF. The DNA of the CDR3 is TGCGCCAGCAGTCTCGGCGGAGTGGGGGGGGAGCAGTACTTC.

This chain joins TRBV19 and TRBJ2-1; 7 nucleotides align to TRBD2. With 5 bases clipped from V and 10 bases from J, the junction kept 5 bases outside the gene matches. Germline V gives CDR1 LNHDA, CDR2 SQIVND (reference sequence). This CDR3 spans 12 amino acids. In nucleotides, the CDR3 is TGTGCCAGTAGTTGGATGGGGGGGGAGCAGTTCTTC. It translates to CASSWMGGEQFF.

The rearrangement joins TRBV5-6 to TRBJ2-7; TRBD2 matches 12 bases. V lost 0 bases and J lost 2; bases outside the gene matches: 6. The CDR3 has 17 amino acids. The germline gives CDR1 SGHDT, CDR2 YYEEEE. The chain's CDR3 is CASSLEASGRGTYEQYF. The CDR3 nucleotides read TGTGCCAGCAGCTTGGAGGCTAGCGGGAGGGGGACCTACGAGCAGTACTTC.

This chain joins TRBV7-2 and TRBJ2-1; 10 bases line up with TRBD2. Germline CDR1 reads SGHTA; CDR2 reads FQGNSA. Unmatched junction bases numbered 11, after V lost 1 base and J lost 8 bases. The CDR3 runs to 17 residues. CDR3 in DNA: TGTGCCAGCAGCTTAGTCCCAGCGGGGGGGGCCGGGGATGAGCAGTTCTTC. This encodes CASSLVPAGGAGDEQFF.

This clone was seen more than once but under ten times. The chain recombines TRBV7-8 with TRBJ2-2, with D unclear. The CDR3 has 11 residues. The germline V gene has CDR1 SGHVS and CDR2 FQNEAQ. V lost 8 bases and J lost 9, with 10 bases in between. The CDR3 sequence is CASQLVRELFF. In nucleotides, the CDR3 is TGTGCCAGCCAACTCGTGCGGGAGCTGTTTTTT.

V and J are TRBV28 and TRBJ1-2; 7 bases are shared with TRBD1. The V segment lost 6 bases and the J segment 6 bases; nucleotides outside the gene matches: 10. Germline values: CDR1 MDHEN, CDR2 SYDVKM. The CDR3 extends over 14 amino acids. CDR3 nucleotide sequence: TGTGCCAGCAGCTACGGGACAGAAGAAAATGGCTACACCTTC. Its protein product is CASSYGTEENGYTF.

The CDR3 region has the DNA TGTGCCAGCTCTCCCGGGACAGAAGAGACCCAGTACTTC. This encodes CASSPGTEETQYF. The chain employs TRBV18 and TRBJ2-5; 7 bases fit TRBD1. Germline V CDR1 and CDR2: KGHSH, LQKENI. V dropped 6 bases and J dropped 3; count of bases not matched to a gene: 4. The CDR3 totals 13 residues.

The chain has TRBV6-5 and TRBJ1-4; D call uncertain. In germline, CDR1 is MNHEY, CDR2 SVGAGI. V lost 2 bases and J 5 bases, leaving 15 bases between the germline ends. CDR3 length: 16 amino acids. DNA of the CDR3: TGTGCCAGCAGTTACCACCAGGCGGGGAGAAATGAAAAACTGTTTTTT. Translation gives CASSYHQAGRNEKLFF.

The chain couples TRBV27 to TRBJ1-1; D remains ambiguous. The CDR3 spans 14 residues. V gave up 0 bases and J gave up 11 bases, with 16 bases separating them. CDR1 is MNHEY and CDR2 is SMNVEV in the germline V gene (reference sequence). The CDR3 bases are TGTGCCAGCAGTTTATCGAGAGGGAAGGACCGGGCTTTCTTT. Translating gives CASSLSRGKDRAFF.

The V gene is TRBV6-5, the J gene TRBJ2-3; tentatively, D is TRBD1 (6 bases). Germline V gene data show CDR1 as MNHEY and CDR2 as SVGAGI. Trimming shortened V by 6 bases and J by 6 bases, and 13 bases separated the two germline ends. This CDR3 has 13 residues. This chain's CDR3 is CASSALGGDTQYF. CDR3 bases: TGTGCCAGCAGCGCCTTAGGGGGTGATACGCAGTATTTT.

The rearrangement joins TRBV7-2 to TRBJ1-2; D is unclear. The CDR3 runs 15 residues. V was trimmed by 1 base and J by 4 bases, leaving 13 bases between them. Per germline, CDR1 SGHTA and CDR2 FQGNSA. For the CDR3, the DNA is TGTGCCAGCAGCTTAGACGGAGGGAGCGGCTATGGCTACACCTTC. Translating gives CASSLDGGSGYGYTF.

This rearrangement joins TRBV12-5 to TRBJ2-7; 8 bases are a match to TRBD2. The J segment lost 0 bases and the V segment lost 0 bases, leaving 13 bases of the junction unmatched. The CDR3 sequence is 19 residues long. CDR1 is LGHNT, CDR2 FRNRAP, per germline. CDR3 sequence (DNA): TGTGCTAGTGGTTTGGTACGGGAGGGTAGGGGATTAAGCTCCTACGAGCAGTACTTC. It codes for CASGLVREGRGLSSYEQYF.

This clone was observed once. The chain employs TRBV27 and TRBJ2-3, with 9 bases identical to TRBD2. Per the germline V gene, CDR1 is MNHEY and CDR2 is SMNVEV (reference sequence). The CDR3 consists of 15 residues. V shed 5 bases, J shed 2 bases, and the junction held 5 bases outside the gene matches. The CDR3 nucleotides read TGTGCCAGCAGTCCGACTAGCGGACTCACAGATACGCAGTATTTT. This translates into CASSPTSGLTDTQYF.